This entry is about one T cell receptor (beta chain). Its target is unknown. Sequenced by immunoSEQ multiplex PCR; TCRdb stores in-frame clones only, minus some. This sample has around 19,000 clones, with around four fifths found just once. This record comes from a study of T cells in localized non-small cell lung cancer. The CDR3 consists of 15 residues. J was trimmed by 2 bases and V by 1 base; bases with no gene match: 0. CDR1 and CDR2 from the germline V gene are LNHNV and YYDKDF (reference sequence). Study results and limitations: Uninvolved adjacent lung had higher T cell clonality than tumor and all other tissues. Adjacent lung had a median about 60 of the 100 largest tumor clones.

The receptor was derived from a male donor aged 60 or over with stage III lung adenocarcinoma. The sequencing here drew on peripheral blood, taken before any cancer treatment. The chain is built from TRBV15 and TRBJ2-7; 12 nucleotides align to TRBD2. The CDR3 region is CATSRGLAGAYEQYF. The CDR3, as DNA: TGTGCCACCAGCAGAGGACTAGCGGGGGCCTACGAGCAGTACTTC.